Reported below is one TCR beta chain. The data were obtained in a study of control samples from healthy donors and cancer patients. The CDR3 has 16 amino acids. CDR1 is SGHTA, CDR2 FQGNSA, per germline. Trimming shortened V by 1 base and J by 4 bases, and 16 bases separated the two germline ends. The table came from immunoSEQ multiplex PCR; TCRdb's copy has only in-frame clones and leaves some out. The sample shows roughly 130,000 clones, 85% to 95% of them seen only once. The source material was PBMCs. This sequence was found in a man between 60 and 75 years old with colorectal cancer. The chain is built from TRBV7-2 and TRBJ2-5, with TRBD2 as a possible D gene (6 bases). As DNA, the CDR3 is TGTGCCAGCAGCTTAGGCGGGACTCAATACGGAGAGACCCAGTACTTC. Encoded protein: CASSLGGTQYGETQYF. Full variable domain (outside the CDR3, taken from reference TRBV7-2 and TRBJ2-5): GAGVSQSPSNKVTEKGKDVELRCDPISGHTALYWYRQSLGQGLEFLIYFQGNSAPDKSGLPSDRFSAERTGGSVSTLTIQRTQQEDSAVYLCASSLGGTQYGETQYFGPGTRLLVL.